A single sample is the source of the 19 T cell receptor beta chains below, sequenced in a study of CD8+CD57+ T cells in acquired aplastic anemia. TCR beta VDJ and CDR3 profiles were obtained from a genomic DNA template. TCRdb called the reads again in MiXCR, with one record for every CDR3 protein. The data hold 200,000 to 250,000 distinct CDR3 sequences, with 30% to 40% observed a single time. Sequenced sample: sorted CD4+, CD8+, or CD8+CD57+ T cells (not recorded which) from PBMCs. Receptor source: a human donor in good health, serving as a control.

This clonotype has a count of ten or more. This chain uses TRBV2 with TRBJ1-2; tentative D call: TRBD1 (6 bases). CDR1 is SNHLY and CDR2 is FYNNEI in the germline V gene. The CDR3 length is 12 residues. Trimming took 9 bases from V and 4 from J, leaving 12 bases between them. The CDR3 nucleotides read TGTGCCAGAGAGACAGGAACCTATGGCTACACCTTC. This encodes CARETGTYGYTF.

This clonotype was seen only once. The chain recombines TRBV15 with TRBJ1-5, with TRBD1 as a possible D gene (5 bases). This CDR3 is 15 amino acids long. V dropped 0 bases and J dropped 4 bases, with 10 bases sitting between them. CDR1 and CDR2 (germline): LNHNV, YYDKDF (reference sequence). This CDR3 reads CATSRDSGLNQPQHF. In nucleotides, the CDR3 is TGTGCCACCAGCAGAGATTCAGGGTTGAATCAGCCCCAGCATTTT.

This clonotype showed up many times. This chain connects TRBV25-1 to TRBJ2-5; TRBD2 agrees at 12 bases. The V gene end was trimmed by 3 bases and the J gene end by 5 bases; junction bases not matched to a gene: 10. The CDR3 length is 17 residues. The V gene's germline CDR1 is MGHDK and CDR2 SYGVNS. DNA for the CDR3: TGTGCCAGCAGTGAGAACCGACTAGCGGGGGCGGGGGAGACCCAGTACTTC. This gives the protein CASSENRLAGAGETQYF.

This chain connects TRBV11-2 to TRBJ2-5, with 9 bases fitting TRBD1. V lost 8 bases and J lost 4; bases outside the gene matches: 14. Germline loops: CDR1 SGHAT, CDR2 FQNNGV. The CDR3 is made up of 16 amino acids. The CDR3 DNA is TGTGCCAGCTCACCCACCTCGGACAGGGGAGGAGAGACCCAGTACTTC. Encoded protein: CASSPTSDRGGETQYF.

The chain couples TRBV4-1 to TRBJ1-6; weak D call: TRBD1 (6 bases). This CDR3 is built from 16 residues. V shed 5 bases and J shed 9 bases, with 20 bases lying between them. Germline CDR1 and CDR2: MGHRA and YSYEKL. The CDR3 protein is CASSGGRDIGGSPLHF. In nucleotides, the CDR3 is TGCGCCAGCAGCGGAGGCCGGGACATCGGAGGTTCACCCCTCCACTTT.

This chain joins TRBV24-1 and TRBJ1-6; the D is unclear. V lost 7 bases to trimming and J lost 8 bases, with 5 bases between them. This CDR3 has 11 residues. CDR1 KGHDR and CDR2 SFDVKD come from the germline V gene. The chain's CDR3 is CATREHSPLHF. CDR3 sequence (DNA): TGTGCCACCAGGGAGCATTCACCCCTCCACTTT.

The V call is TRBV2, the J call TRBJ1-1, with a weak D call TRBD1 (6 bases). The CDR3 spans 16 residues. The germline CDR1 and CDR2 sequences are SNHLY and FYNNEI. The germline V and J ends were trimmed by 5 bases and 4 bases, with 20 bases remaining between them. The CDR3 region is CASSRQAGTEFTEAFF. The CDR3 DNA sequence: TGTGCCAGCAGTCGACAGGCGGGGACTGAGTTCACTGAAGCTTTCTTT.

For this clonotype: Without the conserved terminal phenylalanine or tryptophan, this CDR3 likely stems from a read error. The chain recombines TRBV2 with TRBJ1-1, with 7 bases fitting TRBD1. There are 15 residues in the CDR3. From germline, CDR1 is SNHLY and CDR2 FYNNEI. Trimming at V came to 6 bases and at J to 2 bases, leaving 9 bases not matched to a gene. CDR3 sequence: CASSSNRGGNTEAFL. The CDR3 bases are TGTGCCAGCAGCTCAAACAGGGGTGGCAACACTGAAGCTTTCCTT.

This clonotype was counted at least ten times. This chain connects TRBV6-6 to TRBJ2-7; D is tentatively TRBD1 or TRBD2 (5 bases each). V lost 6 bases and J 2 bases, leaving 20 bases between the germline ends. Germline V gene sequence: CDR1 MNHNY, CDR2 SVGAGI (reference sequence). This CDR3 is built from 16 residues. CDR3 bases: TGTGCCAGCAGATATGGCCTCAGGGACGCAGCCTACGAGCAGTACTTC. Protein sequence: CASRYGLRDAAYEQYF.

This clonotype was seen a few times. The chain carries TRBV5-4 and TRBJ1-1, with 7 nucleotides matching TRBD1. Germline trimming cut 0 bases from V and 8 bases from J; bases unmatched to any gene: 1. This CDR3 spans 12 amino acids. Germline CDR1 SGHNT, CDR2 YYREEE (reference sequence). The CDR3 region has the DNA TGTGCCAGCAGCTTGGCGGACAGGGAAGCTTTCTTT. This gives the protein CASSLADREAFF.

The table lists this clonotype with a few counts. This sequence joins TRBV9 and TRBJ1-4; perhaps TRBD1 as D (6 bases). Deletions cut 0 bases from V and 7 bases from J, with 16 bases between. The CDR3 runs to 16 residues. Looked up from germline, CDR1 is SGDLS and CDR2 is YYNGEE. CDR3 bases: TGTGCCAGCAGCGTAGGCTCACAGGGTCAAGCTGAAAAACTGTTTTTT. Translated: CASSVGSQGQAEKLFF.

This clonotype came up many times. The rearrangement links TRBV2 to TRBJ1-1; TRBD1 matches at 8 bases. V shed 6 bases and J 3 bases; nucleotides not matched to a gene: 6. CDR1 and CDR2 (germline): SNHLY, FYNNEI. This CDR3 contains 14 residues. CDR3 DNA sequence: TGTGCCAGCAGCCCCGGACAGGGATACACTGAAGCTTTCTTT. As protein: CASSPGQGYTEAFF.

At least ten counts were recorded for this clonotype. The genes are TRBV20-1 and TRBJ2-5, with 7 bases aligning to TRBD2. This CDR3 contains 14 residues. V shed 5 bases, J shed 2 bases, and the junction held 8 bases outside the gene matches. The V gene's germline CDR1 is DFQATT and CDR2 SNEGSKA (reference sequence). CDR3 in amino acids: CSAWGGSFQETQYF. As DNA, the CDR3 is TGCAGTGCTTGGGGGGGATCCTTTCAAGAGACCCAGTACTTC.

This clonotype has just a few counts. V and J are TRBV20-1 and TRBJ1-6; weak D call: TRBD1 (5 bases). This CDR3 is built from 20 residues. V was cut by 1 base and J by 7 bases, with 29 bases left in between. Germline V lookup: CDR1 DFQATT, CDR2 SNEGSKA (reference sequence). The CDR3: CSARGDRNPGHHLYNSPLHF. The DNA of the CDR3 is TGCAGTGCTAGAGGGGACCGAAACCCGGGCCATCATCTCTACAATTCACCCCTCCACTTT.

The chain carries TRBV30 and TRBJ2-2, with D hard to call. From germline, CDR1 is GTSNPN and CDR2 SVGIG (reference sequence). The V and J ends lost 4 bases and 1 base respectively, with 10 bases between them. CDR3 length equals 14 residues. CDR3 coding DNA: TGTGCCTGGAAGACTGATTTGAACACCGGGGAGCTGTTTTTT. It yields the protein CAWKTDLNTGELFF.

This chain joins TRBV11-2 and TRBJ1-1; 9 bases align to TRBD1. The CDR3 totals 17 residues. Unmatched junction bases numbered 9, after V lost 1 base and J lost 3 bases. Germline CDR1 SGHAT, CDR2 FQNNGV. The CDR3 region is CASSLGGQGWRDTEAFF. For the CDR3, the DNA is TGTGCCAGCAGCTTAGGAGGACAGGGGTGGAGAGACACTGAAGCTTTCTTT.

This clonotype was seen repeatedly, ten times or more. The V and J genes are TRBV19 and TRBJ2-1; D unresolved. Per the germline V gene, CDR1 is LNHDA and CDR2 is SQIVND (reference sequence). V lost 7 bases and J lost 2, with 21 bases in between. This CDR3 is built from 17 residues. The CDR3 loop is CASTDQAVSAPYNEQFF. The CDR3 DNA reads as TGTGCCAGTACGGACCAGGCGGTCAGCGCCCCCTACAATGAGCAGTTCTTC. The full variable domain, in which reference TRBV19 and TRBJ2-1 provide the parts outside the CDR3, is DGGITQSPKYLFRKEGQNVTLSCEQNLNHDAMYWYRQDPGQGLRLIYYSQIVNDFQKGDIAEGYSVSREKKESFPLTVTSAQKNPTAFYLCASTDQAVSAPYNEQFFGPGTRLTVL.

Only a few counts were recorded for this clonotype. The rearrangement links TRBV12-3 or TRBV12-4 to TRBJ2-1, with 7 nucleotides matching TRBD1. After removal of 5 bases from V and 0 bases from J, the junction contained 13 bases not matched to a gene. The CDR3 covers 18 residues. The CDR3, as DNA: TGTGCCAGCAGTCCCTCCATGGACAGGTTGAGCTCCTACAATGAGCAGTTCTTC. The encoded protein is CASSPSMDRLSSYNEQFF.

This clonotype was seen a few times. CDR3 nucleotide sequence: TGTGCCACCAGTAGCCGGACAGGGTCTAGCGGCTACACCTTC. Amino acid sequence: CATSSRTGSSGYTF. The chain employs TRBV24-1 and TRBJ1-2, with 8 bases matching TRBD1. V shed 6 bases and J 8 bases; nucleotides not matched to a gene: 10. CDR1 and CDR2 from the germline V gene are KGHDR and SFDVKD. This CDR3 is 14 amino acids long.